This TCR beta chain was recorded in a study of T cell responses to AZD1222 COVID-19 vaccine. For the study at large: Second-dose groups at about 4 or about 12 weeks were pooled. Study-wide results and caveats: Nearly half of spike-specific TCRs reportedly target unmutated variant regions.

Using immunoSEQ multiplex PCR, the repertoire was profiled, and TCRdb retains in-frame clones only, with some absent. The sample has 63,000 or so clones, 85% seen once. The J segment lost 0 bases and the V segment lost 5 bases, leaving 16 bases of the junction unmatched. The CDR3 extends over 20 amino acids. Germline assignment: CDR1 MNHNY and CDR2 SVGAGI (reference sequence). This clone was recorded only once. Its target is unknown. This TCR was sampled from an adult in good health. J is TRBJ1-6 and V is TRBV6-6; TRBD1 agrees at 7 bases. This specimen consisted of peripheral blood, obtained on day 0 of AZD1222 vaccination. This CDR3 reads CASSLQPGGGKSSYNSPLHF. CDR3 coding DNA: TGTGCCAGCAGTCTCCAGCCAGGGGGGGGGAAAAGCTCCTATAATTCACCCCTCCACTTT.